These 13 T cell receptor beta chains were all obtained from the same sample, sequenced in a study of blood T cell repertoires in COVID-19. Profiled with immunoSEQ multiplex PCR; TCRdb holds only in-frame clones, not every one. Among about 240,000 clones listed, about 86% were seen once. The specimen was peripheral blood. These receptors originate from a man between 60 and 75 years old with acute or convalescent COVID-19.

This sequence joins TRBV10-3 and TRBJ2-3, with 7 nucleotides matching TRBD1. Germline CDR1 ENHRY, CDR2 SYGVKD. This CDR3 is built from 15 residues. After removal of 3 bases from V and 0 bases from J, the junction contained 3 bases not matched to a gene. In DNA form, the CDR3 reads TGTGCCATCAGTGATGACAGGGTTAGCACAGATACGCAGTATTTT. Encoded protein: CAISDDRVSTDTQYF.

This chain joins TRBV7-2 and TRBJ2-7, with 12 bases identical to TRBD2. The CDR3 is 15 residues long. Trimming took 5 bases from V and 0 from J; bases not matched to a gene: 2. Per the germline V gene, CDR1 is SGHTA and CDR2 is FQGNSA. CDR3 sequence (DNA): TGTGCCAGCAGCGGACTAGCGGGGATCTCCTACGAGCAGTACTTC. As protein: CASSGLAGISYEQYF.

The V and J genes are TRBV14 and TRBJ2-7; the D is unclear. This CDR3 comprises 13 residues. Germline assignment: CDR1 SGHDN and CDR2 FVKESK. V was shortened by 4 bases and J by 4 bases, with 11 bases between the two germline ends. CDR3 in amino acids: CASSRARSYEQYF. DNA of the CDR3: TGTGCCAGCAGCCGCGCCCGGTCATACGAGCAGTACTTC.

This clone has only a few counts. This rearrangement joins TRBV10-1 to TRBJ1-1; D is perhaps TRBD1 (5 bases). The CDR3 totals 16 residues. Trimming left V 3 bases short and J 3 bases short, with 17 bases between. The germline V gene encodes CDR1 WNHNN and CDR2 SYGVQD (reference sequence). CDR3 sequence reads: CASSDGAQGRHTEAFF. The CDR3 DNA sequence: TGCGCCAGCAGTGATGGGGCGCAGGGCCGACACACTGAAGCTTTCTTT.

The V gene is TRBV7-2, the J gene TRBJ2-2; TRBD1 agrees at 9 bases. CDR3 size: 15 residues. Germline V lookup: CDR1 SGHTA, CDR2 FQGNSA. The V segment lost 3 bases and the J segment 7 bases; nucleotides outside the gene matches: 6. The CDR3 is CASSLTGGRGGELFF. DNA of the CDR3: TGTGCCAGCAGCTTGACAGGGGGTCGGGGCGGGGAGCTGTTTTTT. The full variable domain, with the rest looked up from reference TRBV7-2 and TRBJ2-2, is GAGVSQSPSNKVTEKGKDVELRCDPISGHTALYWYRQSLGQGLEFLIYFQGNSAPDKSGLPSDRFSAERTGGSVSTLTIQRTQQEDSAVYLCASSLTGGRGGELFFGEGSRLTVL.

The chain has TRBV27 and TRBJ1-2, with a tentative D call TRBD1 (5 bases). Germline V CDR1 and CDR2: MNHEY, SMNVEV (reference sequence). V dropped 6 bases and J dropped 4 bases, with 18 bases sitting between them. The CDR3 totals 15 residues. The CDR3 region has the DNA TGTGCCAGCAGCCCGACCGCCGCCGGGGGCTATGGCTACACCTTC. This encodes CASSPTAAGGYGYTF.

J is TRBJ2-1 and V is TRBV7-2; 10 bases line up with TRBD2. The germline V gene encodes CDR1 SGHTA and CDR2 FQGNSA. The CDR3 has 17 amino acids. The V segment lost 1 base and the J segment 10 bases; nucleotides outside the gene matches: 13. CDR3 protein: CASSLGARAGGPNEQFF. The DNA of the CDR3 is TGTGCCAGCAGCTTAGGTGCCCGAGCGGGAGGGCCCAACGAGCAGTTCTTC.

The chain's CDR3 is CASSPWGAGDTQYF. CDR3 bases: TGTGCCAGCAGCCCCTGGGGTGCGGGAGATACGCAGTATTTT. V usage is TRBV3-1 (or the pseudogene TRBV3-2) and J usage is TRBJ2-3; TRBD2 is a possible D gene (5 bases). Trimming left V 4 bases short and J 5 bases short, with 13 bases between. Germline CDR1 and CDR2: LGHDT and YNNKEL (reference sequence). The CDR3 is made up of 14 amino acids.

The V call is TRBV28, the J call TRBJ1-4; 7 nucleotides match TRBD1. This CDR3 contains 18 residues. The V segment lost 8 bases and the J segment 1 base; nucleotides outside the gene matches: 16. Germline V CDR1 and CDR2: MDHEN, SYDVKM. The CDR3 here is CASPPRTGLMGTNEKLFF. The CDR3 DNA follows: TGTGCCAGCCCCCCCCGGACAGGTCTTATGGGAACTAATGAAAAACTGTTTTTT.

CDR3 nucleotide sequence: TGTGCCAGCTCACTGCGGGAGGACCAAGAGACCCAGTACTTC. It yields the protein CASSLREDQETQYF. The chain combines TRBV18 with TRBJ2-5, with TRBD2 matching over 8 bases. The germline gives CDR1 KGHSH, CDR2 LQKENI. Trimming at V came to 4 bases and at J to 0 bases, leaving 1 base not matched to a gene. This CDR3 has 14 amino acids.

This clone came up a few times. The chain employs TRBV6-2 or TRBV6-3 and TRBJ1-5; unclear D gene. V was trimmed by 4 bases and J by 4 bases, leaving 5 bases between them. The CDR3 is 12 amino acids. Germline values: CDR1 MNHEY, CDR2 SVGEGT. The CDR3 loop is CASSLENQPQHF. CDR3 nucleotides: TGTGCCAGCAGTTTGGAGAATCAGCCCCAGCATTTT.

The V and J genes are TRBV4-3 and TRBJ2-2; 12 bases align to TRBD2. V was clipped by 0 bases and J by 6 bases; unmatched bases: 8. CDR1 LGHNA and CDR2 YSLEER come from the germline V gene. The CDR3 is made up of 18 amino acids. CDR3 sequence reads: CASSQDNGLAGTPGELFF. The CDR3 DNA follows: TGCGCCAGCAGCCAAGATAACGGACTAGCGGGGACCCCCGGGGAGCTGTTTTTT.

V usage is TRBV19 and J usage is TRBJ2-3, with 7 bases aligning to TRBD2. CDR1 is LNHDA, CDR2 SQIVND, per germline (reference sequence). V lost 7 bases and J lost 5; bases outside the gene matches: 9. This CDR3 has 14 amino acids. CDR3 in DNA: TGTGCCAGTAAGAGGGAGGGCCTAGTAGATACGCAGTATTTT. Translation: CASKREGLVDTQYF.